These 21 T cell receptor beta chains originate from one sample sequenced in a study of Ad26.COV2.S vaccination and SARS-CoV-2 variants. Repertoires were generated with immunoSEQ multiplex PCR, while TCRdb's copy carries only in-frame clones and drops some. Of hundreds of thousands of clones in the sample, around 87% were seen once. Treatment given: about 20 received Ad26.COV2.S at low or high dose, single or two shots; about five received placebo; per-sample allocation not given. Samples were taken on day 63 after the first vaccine or placebo injection. This sample comprised peripheral blood, obtained in a trial of Ad26.COV2.S vaccine versus placebo. The source of these receptors is a person aged 18-65 years who received the Ad26.COV2.S COVID-19 vaccine or a placebo.

The chain's CDR3 is CSVEDGRGSGRSPFCGYTF. CDR3 in DNA: TGCAGCGTTGAAGACGGACGGGGGAGCGGCAGGAGCCCTTTTTGTGGCTACACCTTC. This sequence joins TRBV29-1 and TRBJ1-2, with D perhaps matching TRBD1 (5 bases). The CDR3 is made up of 19 amino acids. Germline V gene sequence: CDR1 SQVTM, CDR2 ANQGSEA. Between the trimmed V and J ends, which lost 0 bases and 7 bases, there was a span of 30 bases.

The CDR3 sequence is CASITDGTSGTGAKNIQYF. The CDR3 DNA is TGTGCCAGCATCACAGACGGGACTAGCGGGACGGGGGCCAAAAACATTCAGTACTTC. This sequence joins TRBV27 and TRBJ2-4; 13 positions agree with TRBD2. CDR1 MNHEY and CDR2 SMNVEV come from the germline V gene (reference sequence). With 7 bases clipped from V and 1 base from J, the junction kept 13 bases outside the gene matches. The CDR3 is made up of 19 amino acids.

J is TRBJ2-7 and V is TRBV5-1, with 7 nucleotides matching TRBD2. Germline V lookup: CDR1 SGHRS, CDR2 YFSETQ. J was trimmed by 6 bases and V by 0 bases; bases with no gene match: 6. The CDR3 totals 14 residues. Here the CDR3 DNA reads TGCGCCAGCAGCTTGGCTTGGGGACTACGCGAGCAGTACTTC. Residues: CASSLAWGLREQYF.

The V gene is TRBV18, the J gene TRBJ2-3; 10 bases are shared with TRBD2. The germline V gene has CDR1 KGHSH and CDR2 LQKENI. The CDR3 loop spans 15 amino acids. With V trimmed by 4 bases and J by 12 bases, 13 bases remained unmatched. The CDR3 DNA sequence: TGTGCCAGCTCACTGGGGCTAGCGGGAGAGGAGACACAGTATTTT. This codes for CASSLGLAGEETQYF.

On this clone: The same CDR3 can be traced to other DNA sequences in this sample. The chain recombines TRBV5-6 with TRBJ1-1; 7 positions match TRBD1. CDR1 and CDR2 (germline): SGHDT, YYEEEE. The ends lost 0 bases at V and 4 bases at J; junction bases unmatched: 3. There are 14 residues in the CDR3. The CDR3 spells CASSLAGGGTEAFF. CDR3 sequence (DNA): TGTGCCAGCAGCTTGGCAGGGGGTGGCACTGAAGCTTTCTTT. Full variable domain (rest looked up from reference TRBV5-6 and TRBJ1-1): DAGVTQSPTHLIKTRGQQVTLRCSPKSGHDTVSWYQQALGQGPQFIFQYYEEEERQRGNFPDRFSGHQFPNYSSELNVNALLLGDSALYLCASSLAGGGTEAFFGQGTRLTVV.

The chain carries TRBV6-1 and TRBJ2-3; 9 bases fit TRBD2. The junction had 8 bases not matched to a gene; V was cut back by 3 bases and J by 4 bases. This CDR3 contains 16 residues. Germline V gene data show CDR1 as MNHNS and CDR2 as SASEGT. CDR3 region: CASSEVPSGVSDTQYF. CDR3 nucleotides: TGTGCCAGCAGTGAGGTCCCTAGCGGGGTTTCAGATACGCAGTATTTT.

As for this clone: At the DNA level, this CDR3 is encoded by other sequences in the same sample as well. The V gene is TRBV4-2, the J gene TRBJ2-5; 12 bases align to TRBD2. The ends lost 3 bases at V and 4 bases at J; junction bases unmatched: 0. Germline CDR1 is LGHNA and CDR2 is YNFKEQ. The CDR3 runs to 14 residues. DNA of the CDR3: TGTGCCAGCAGCCAGGGACTAGCGGGAGAGACCCAGTACTTC. Translating gives CASSQGLAGETQYF.

This chain uses TRBV10-1 with TRBJ2-7, with 11 nucleotides matching TRBD2. The CDR3 loop spans 16 amino acids. V dropped 2 bases and J dropped 0; count of bases not matched to a gene: 3. Germline values: CDR1 WNHNN, CDR2 SYGVQD (reference sequence). CDR3 amino acids: CASSEPTSGVSYEQYF. In nucleotides, the CDR3 is TGCGCCAGCAGTGAGCCGACTAGCGGGGTCTCCTACGAGCAGTACTTC.

The gene calls are TRBV19 and TRBJ2-5; 10 positions match TRBD1. Germline V gene lookup returns CDR1 LNHDA and CDR2 SQIVND (reference sequence). The CDR3 consists of 16 residues. Unmatched junction bases numbered 4, after V lost 2 bases and J lost 1 base. CDR3 coding DNA: TGTGCCAGTAGTATAAAAGGACAGGGGGTCCAAGAGACCCAGTACTTC. It yields the protein CASSIKGQGVQETQYF.

The chain employs TRBV19 and TRBJ1-6; D remains ambiguous. The germline V and J ends were trimmed by 3 bases and 9 bases, with 18 bases remaining between them. CDR3 length equals 16 residues. The germline V gene encodes CDR1 LNHDA and CDR2 SQIVND (reference sequence). CDR3 nucleotide sequence: TGTGCCAGTAGTATTACTTATCCGATGGAGGGTTCACCCCTCCACTTT. Protein: CASSITYPMEGSPLHF.

The chain recombines TRBV23-1 with TRBJ2-7; 13 positions match TRBD2. TRBV23-1 is identified as an open reading frame with a role that is uncertain. This CDR3 region has 13 residues. The V and J ends lost 10 bases and 4 bases, in that order; junction bases with no gene match: 4. In DNA, the CDR3 is TGCGCCATGGGACTAGCGGGGAGATACGAGCAGTACTTC. Amino acids: CAMGLAGRYEQYF.

This chain connects TRBV10-3 to TRBJ1-2; weak D call: TRBD1 (6 bases). The V end was cut by 4 bases, the J end by 2 bases, with 11 bases between. CDR3 length equals 14 residues. Germline V gene data show CDR1 as ENHRY and CDR2 as SYGVKD. The CDR3 DNA reads as TGTGCCATCAGTGTTTTGGACAGCAACTATGGCTACACCTTC. Translated: CAISVLDSNYGYTF.

This chain connects TRBV30 to TRBJ1-5, with D perhaps TRBD1 (5 bases). Germline V CDR1 and CDR2: GTSNPN, SVGIG (reference sequence). V was trimmed by 3 bases and J by 11 bases, leaving 17 bases between them. The CDR3 has 13 amino acids. For the CDR3, the DNA is TGTGCCTGGAGCGCGGGGGAGAGAGTCTCCCAGCATTTT. It codes for CAWSAGERVSQHF.

This clone is a singleton in its sample. The genes are TRBV25-1 and TRBJ1-1, with D uncertain. This CDR3 has 12 residues. CDR1 and CDR2 (germline): MGHDK, SYGVNS. V shed 5 bases and J shed 1 base, with 5 bases lying between them. DNA of the CDR3: TGTGCCAGCAGTCCCGGGAACACTGAAGCTTTCTTT. It is translated as CASSPGNTEAFF.

This chain connects TRBV12-3 or TRBV12-4 to TRBJ2-7; D may be TRBD1 (6 bases). CDR3 length equals 13 residues. V gave up 4 bases and J gave up 4 bases, with 11 bases separating them. CDR3: CASSSRDIYEQYF. CDR3 coding DNA: TGTGCCAGCAGTTCACGGGACATTTACGAGCAGTACTTC.

With regard to this clone: Other nucleotide sequences in the sample specify the same CDR3. This chain links TRBV30 with TRBJ1-1, with no clear D. The CDR3 contains 13 residues. Germline V gene lookup returns CDR1 GTSNPN and CDR2 SVGIG (reference sequence). Trimming shortened V by 0 bases and J by 1 base, and 6 bases separated the two germline ends. CDR3 DNA: TGTGCCTGGAGTGTCTGGGGGAACACTGAAGCTTTCTTT. Its protein product is CAWSVWGNTEAFF.

The chain employs TRBV10-3 and TRBJ1-1; 12 nucleotides line up with TRBD1. After removal of 7 bases from V and 4 bases from J, the junction contained 7 bases not matched to a gene. Germline values: CDR1 ENHRY, CDR2 SYGVKD. CDR3 length equals 15 residues. As DNA, the CDR3 is TGTGCCATCAAGAACCCGGGACAGGGGGCCACTGAAGCTTTCTTT. Residues: CAIKNPGQGATEAFF.

The J gene is TRBJ1-4, the V gene TRBV5-5, with D uncertain. There are 16 residues in the CDR3. The germline gives CDR1 SGHKS, CDR2 YYEKEE (reference sequence). V was clipped by 4 bases and J by 0 bases, with 13 bases between them. For the CDR3, the DNA is TGTGCCAGCAGCCCCCGGGCAGTGGCAACTAATGAAAAACTGTTTTTT. It yields the protein CASSPRAVATNEKLFF.

The chain links TRBV5-1 to TRBJ2-7, with 11 bases that match TRBD2. Germline V gene lookup returns CDR1 SGHRS and CDR2 YFSETQ. The CDR3 covers 16 residues. The V segment lost 4 bases and the J segment 2 bases; nucleotides outside the gene matches: 8. CDR3 residues: CASSPNGLAGTYEQYF. The CDR3 nucleotides are TGCGCCAGCAGCCCAAATGGACTAGCGGGTACCTACGAGCAGTACTTC.

CDR3 loop: CASSLPLDSREGGYTF. In DNA form, the CDR3 reads TGTGCCAGCAGCCTGCCTCTGGACAGCAGGGAGGGTGGCTACACCTTC. The chain carries TRBV14 and TRBJ1-2; D is perhaps TRBD1 (6 bases). Between the trimmed V and J ends, which lost 4 bases and 7 bases, there was a span of 22 bases. CDR1 is SGHDN, CDR2 FVKESK, per germline. The CDR3 has 16 residues.

This rearrangement joins TRBV18 to TRBJ1-1; D call uncertain. The CDR3 spans 15 residues. Germline V gene data show CDR1 as KGHSH and CDR2 as LQKENI. V lost 0 bases and J 6 bases, leaving 14 bases between the germline ends. CDR3 sequence: CASSPPWSRLAEAFF. CDR3 DNA sequence: TGTGCCAGCTCACCACCGTGGTCCAGGCTCGCTGAAGCTTTCTTT. Full variable domain (outside the CDR3, taken from reference TRBV18 and TRBJ1-1): NAGVMQNPRHLVRRRGQEARLRCSPMKGHSHVYWYRQLPEEGLKFMVYLQKENIIDESGMPKERFSAEFPKEGPSILRIQQVVRGDSAAYFCASSPPWSRLAEAFFGQGTRLTVV.